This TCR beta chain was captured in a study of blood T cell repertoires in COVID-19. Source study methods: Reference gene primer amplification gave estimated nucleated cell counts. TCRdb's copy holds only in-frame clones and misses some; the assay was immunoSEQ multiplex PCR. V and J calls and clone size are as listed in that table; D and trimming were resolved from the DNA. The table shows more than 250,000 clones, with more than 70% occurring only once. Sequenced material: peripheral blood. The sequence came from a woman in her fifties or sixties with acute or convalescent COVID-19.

In DNA form, the CDR3 reads TGCAGCGCAAGGGGAGATACGCAGTATTTT. It encodes CSARGDTQYF. The gene calls are TRBV29-1 and TRBJ2-3, with D possibly being TRBD1 (5 bases). Germline V lookup: CDR1 SQVTM, CDR2 ANQGSEA. This CDR3 spans 10 amino acids. Between the trimmed V and J ends, which lost 7 bases and 5 bases, there was a span of 7 bases.